Presented here are 20 T cell receptor beta chains from one specimen sequenced in a study of tumor and adjacent non-tumor tissue in lung cancer. The template was RNA from unsorted bulk tissue. Distant lung tissue was collected more than 3 cm away from the tumor edge. A modified ARM-PCR protocol with three rounds of nested PCR amplified TCRbeta. TCRdb reprocessed the multiplex PCR reads with MiXCR, giving one entry per CDR3 protein. Of some 80,000 distinct CDR3 sequences detected, just over 75% appear once; the ten largest clones hold roughly 37%. Sequenced input: distant non-tumor lung tissue. Receptor source: an older man with non-small cell lung cancer.

This clonotype was picked up a small number of times. A much larger clone is a single base away; this may be a read error. The chain links TRBV29-1 to TRBJ1-1; TRBD1 might be the D (5 bases). Deletions cut 8 bases from V and 1 base from J, with 11 bases between. Germline V gene sequence: CDR1 SQVTM, CDR2 ANQGSEA. The CDR3 is made up of 12 amino acids. The CDR3 sequence: CSMGEGNTEAFF. The CDR3 coding sequence is TGCAGCATGGGGGAGGGGAACACTGAAGCTTTCTTT. The variable domain in full, with the rest retrieved from reference TRBV29-1 and TRBJ1-1, is SAVISQKPSRDICQRGTSLTIQCQVDSQVTMMFWYRQQPGQSLTLIATANQGSEATYESGFVIDKFPISRPNLTFSTLTVSNMSPEDSSIYLCSMGEGNTEAFFGQGTRLTVV.

Concerning this clonotype: At one boundary the junction diverges from the germline segment, which might be a read error. This chain links TRBV6-6 with TRBJ2-6; 7 nucleotides line up with TRBD1. Germline loops: CDR1 MNHNY, CDR2 SVGAGI (reference sequence). The CDR3 extends over 17 amino acids. The CDR3 reads CASSPGIGGSGANVMTF. DNA for the CDR3: TGTGCCAGCAGTCCCGGGATAGGGGGCTCTGGGGCCAACGTCATGACTTTC.

In regard to this clonotype: This sequence may be a read error, since a much larger clone differs from it by one base. The genes are TRBV14 and TRBJ2-5; 8 bases match TRBD1. V was pared by 6 bases and J by 3 bases, with 9 bases of the junction left unmatched. Germline V gene data show CDR1 as SGHDN and CDR2 as FVKESK. CDR3 size: 15 residues. The CDR3 sequence: CASRQMTGVKETQYF. The CDR3 DNA follows: TGTGCCAGCAGGCAAATGACAGGGGTTAAAGAGACCCAGTACTTC.

Of note for this clonotype: No conserved phenylalanine or tryptophan ends this CDR3, so it is likely a read error. The limits of the CDR3 on the DNA are not certain, so only TCRdb's listed CDR3 is given. V and J are TRBV4-2 and TRBJ2-7; no DNA check was done on the table's D call, TRBD1. Germline V gene sequence: CDR1 LGHNA, CDR2 YNFKEQ. The CDR3 sequence runs 14 residues, both termini included. The CDR3 protein is CASSQGQGLYEQYI.

As to this clonotype: One end of the junction is discordant with germline, which a read error may explain. This chain connects TRBV12-3 or TRBV12-4 to TRBJ1-3; 9 nucleotides match TRBD1. The CDR3 length is 18 residues. CDR3 sequence (DNA): TGTACCAGCAGTCGTCCTGGGACAGGGATCGGCTCTGGAAACATCATATATTTT. Protein sequence: CTSSRPGTGIGSGNIIYF.

About this clonotype itself: Its ends do not fully match the called genes, so a read error is possible. The chain couples TRBV11-2 to TRBJ1-1; 7 nucleotides align to TRBD1. Germline lookup yields CDR1 SGHAT and CDR2 FQNNGV. The CDR3 consists of 20 residues. CDR3 DNA: TGTGTCAGCACCTTGACAGGGTTGGGCCTTGGGGATTTATTGAACACTGAGGCTTTCTTT. Encoded protein: CVSTLTGLGLGDLLNTEAFF.

With regard to this clonotype: This is likely a read error, given that the CDR3 carries no conserved phenylalanine or tryptophan at its end. The chain combines TRBV5-6 with TRBJ2-7; 8 bases are shared with TRBD1. Germline V gives CDR1 SGHDT, CDR2 YYEEEE. The CDR3 runs 16 residues. CDR3 region: CASSFVVRDRTYEQYL. The CDR3 DNA follows: TGTGCCAGCAGCTTCGTTGTCCGGGACAGGACCTACGAACAGTACTTA.

This clonotype was recorded only once. One end of the junction fails to match germline, which may point to a read error. This chain connects TRBV4-1 to TRBJ2-7; TRBD2 matches at 11 bases. The CDR3 is 16 amino acids. Germline values: CDR1 MGHRA, CDR2 YSYEKL. In DNA, the CDR3 is TGCGCCAGGAGCCGGGCACTAGCGGGAGAGGGGGACAAGCAGTACTTC. The encoded protein is CARSRALAGEGDKQYF.

Remarks on this clonotype: The junction and the germline gene differ at one end; a read error may be behind it. The V gene is TRBV11-2, the J gene TRBJ1-1, with D tentatively TRBD1 (5 bases). Germline V gene lookup returns CDR1 SGHAT and CDR2 FQNNGV. The CDR3 is made up of 17 amino acids. The CDR3 DNA reads as TGTGCCAGCAGCTTACGGGGGAAGGATAAGTGGAACACTGAAGCCTTCTTT. Translation: CASSLRGKDKWNTEAFF. Full variable domain (missing parts from reference TRBV11-2 and TRBJ1-1): EAGVAQSPRYKIIEKRQSVAFWCNPISGHATLYWYQQILGQGPKLLIQFQNNGVVDDSQLPKDRFSAERLKGVDSTLKIQPAKLEDSAVYLCASSLRGKDKWNTEAFFGQGTRLTVV.

Concerning this clonotype itself: The conserved closing phenylalanine or tryptophan is absent in this CDR3, likely reflecting a read error. V is TRBV28 and J is TRBJ2-7, with D perhaps matching TRBD1 (6 bases). Per the germline V gene, CDR1 is MDHEN and CDR2 is SYDVKM. CDR3 size: 14 residues. CDR3 DNA sequence: TGTGTCAGCAGGACCGGGACATCCTCCTACGAGCAGTACCTC. Its protein product is CVSRTGTSSYEQYL.

V and J are TRBV11-1 and TRBJ1-1; no firm D call. Trimming took off 5 bases at V and 3 bases at J, with 10 bases between the two ends. This CDR3 contains 13 residues. Germline CDR1 and CDR2: SGHAT and FQDESV (reference sequence). The CDR3 reads CASSANSDTEAFF. The CDR3, as DNA: TGTGCCAGCAGCGCCAACAGTGACACTGAAGCTTTCTTT.

For this clonotype: One end of the junction fails to match germline, which may point to a read error. This rearrangement joins TRBV6-2 or TRBV6-3 to TRBJ2-7; possible D gene TRBD2, 6 bases. CDR3 length equals 14 residues. Germline CDR1 is MNHEY and CDR2 is SVGEGT. The CDR3 reads CTSSSRRGGYEQYF. The DNA of the CDR3 is TGTACCAGCAGTTCCCGGCGGGGAGGCTACGAGCAGTACTTC.

A word on this clonotype: Since no conserved phenylalanine or tryptophan closes the CDR3, a read error is the likely cause. CDR3 in DNA: TGCAGTGCTAGAGGGACAGGGGCAGACACTGAAGCTTTCATT. Its translation: CSARGTGADTEAFI. The rearrangement uses TRBV20-1 and TRBJ1-1, with 9 bases matching TRBD1. The CDR3 contains 14 residues. Germline assignment: CDR1 DFQATT and CDR2 SNEGSKA (reference sequence). Trimming took 1 base from V and 3 from J; bases not matched to a gene: 3.

The sample holds a few counts of this clonotype. CDR3: CASNSVVRDRTYEQYF. In DNA form, the CDR3 reads TGTGCCAGCAATTCCGTTGTCCGGGACAGGACTTACGAGCAGTACTTC. This chain links TRBV5-6 with TRBJ2-7, with 8 positions matching TRBD1. The CDR3 has 16 amino acids. After removal of 6 bases from V and 4 bases from J, the junction contained 15 bases not matched to a gene. The germline V gene encodes CDR1 SGHDT and CDR2 YYEEEE.

Regarding this clonotype: One end of the junction does not line up with germline, which may come from a read error. This chain connects TRBV12-3 or TRBV12-4 to TRBJ1-2; 7 bases agree with TRBD1. CDR3 size: 13 residues. For the CDR3, the DNA is TGTGCCAGCAGAACTCTGCCCGCCGACAGGGCCATCTTC. Its translation is CASRTLPADRAIF.

Details on this clonotype: One junction end does not reproduce the germline sequence, and a read error may be involved. The chain recombines TRBV19 with TRBJ2-1, with 9 nucleotides matching TRBD2. Germline V lookup: CDR1 LNHDA, CDR2 SQIVND (reference sequence). The CDR3 totals 17 residues. Here the CDR3 reads CASSIGPRLAGYDEQLF. Here the CDR3 DNA reads TGTGCCAGTAGTATAGGGCCCCGGCTAGCGGGGTACGATGAGCAGTTATTC.

To note about this clonotype: This sequence may be a read error, since a much larger clone differs from it by one base. V gene TRBV12-3 or TRBV12-4 combines with J gene TRBJ1-1; D not resolved. The CDR3 is 13 amino acids. Written as DNA, the CDR3 is TGTGCCAACAGTTTAGCGGGCCGAACTGAAGCTTTCTTT. Residues: CANSLAGRTEAFF.

CDR3 DNA sequence: TGTGCCAGCAGCGACTCTGTCTCGTTCGATGAAAAACTGTTTTTT. Its translation: CASSDSVSFDEKLFF. The chain combines TRBV9 with TRBJ1-4; D unresolved. The V gene lost 3 bases and the J gene lost 6 bases, with 15 bases spanning the gap. This CDR3 is built from 15 residues. Germline V lookup: CDR1 SGDLS, CDR2 YYNGEE.

Comments on this clonotype: A single base separates this from a much larger clone, so it may be a read error. J is TRBJ1-5 and V is TRBV6-6; 9 bases match TRBD1. This CDR3 spans 16 amino acids. The germline gives CDR1 MNHNY, CDR2 SVGAGI (reference sequence). CDR3 coding DNA: TGTGCCAGCAGGACAGCGACAGGGGGAAGCAATCCGCCCCAGCATTTT. It translates to CASRTATGGSNPPQHF.

This clonotype has more than one count but fewer than ten. The chain has TRBV11-2 and TRBJ2-7, with D possibly TRBD1 on 6 matching bases. CDR1 and CDR2 from the germline V gene are SGHAT and FQNNGV. The CDR3 runs to 13 residues. For the CDR3, the DNA is TGTTCCTGCAGCTCGAACAGGGTCCACGAGCAGTACTTC. Protein sequence: CSCSSNRVHEQYF.